This TCR beta chain was identified during a study of naive and memory T cell subsets. Study-wide results and limits: The RNA method is potentially sensitive to activation and differentiation changes.

This clonotype was detected only a few times. What it binds is unknown. TCR cDNA received a 3' ligated oligonucleotide that carried a UMI. RNA was extracted from more than 2 ml of whole blood of healthy adults. Unsorted total RNA, 1 to 1000 ng, was DNase treated before reverse transcription. V lost 8 bases and J 5 bases, leaving 10 bases between the germline ends. The CDR3 is 12 residues long. CDR1 and CDR2 (germline): MNHEY, SVGAGI. Ligated cDNA underwent four rounds of PCR with nested alpha and beta constant region primers and SP2. TCRdb processed the 5' RACE reads anew with MiXCR; each CDR3 protein has one entry. The sample has 57,000 or so distinct CDR3 sequences; around 7.3% are singletons.

The receptor was derived from a male donor in good health. This sequence joins TRBV6-5 and TRBJ1-5, with D tentatively TRBD1 (5 bases). The DNA of the CDR3 is TGTGCCAGCCGGGGACCGGATCAGCCCCAGCATTTT. Protein product: CASRGPDQPQHF.